What follows are 17 T cell receptor beta chains derived from one specimen sequenced in a study of cytomegalovirus exposure and HLA in healthy donors. Repertoires were generated with immunoSEQ multiplex PCR, while TCRdb's copy carries only in-frame clones and drops some. The sample carries approximately 200,000 clones, roughly 84% recorded once. Sequencing input: PBMCs. All receptors derive from a man aged 18 to 29 in good health and CMV-seropositive.

The chain employs TRBV19 and TRBJ2-7; maybe TRBD1 (6 bases). The length of the CDR3 is 15 residues. Per the germline V gene, CDR1 is LNHDA and CDR2 is SQIVND (reference sequence). Trimming removed 3 bases at V and 0 bases at J, with 12 bases between. The CDR3 DNA sequence: TGTGCCAGTAGTATTACTGGGACAAGCTCCTACGAGCAGTACTTC. Translated: CASSITGTSSYEQYF.

The V and J genes are TRBV6-4 and TRBJ2-3; 10 bases are a match to TRBD2. J lost 3 bases, V lost 2 bases, and 11 bases had no gene match. The CDR3 spans 18 residues. Per germline, CDR1 MRHNA and CDR2 SNTAGT. CDR3 protein: CASSDKGASGRETDTQYF. CDR3 in DNA: TGTGCCAGCAGTGACAAGGGGGCTAGCGGGAGAGAAACAGATACGCAGTATTTT.

This rearrangement joins TRBV19 to TRBJ2-1, with TRBD2 matching over 12 bases. Germline assignment: CDR1 LNHDA and CDR2 SQIVND (reference sequence). The CDR3 is made up of 15 amino acids. Losses at the gene ends were 5 bases for V and 7 bases for J; bases not matched to a gene: 6. The CDR3 region is CASSRLAGVSNEQFF. For the CDR3, the DNA is TGTGCCAGTAGTCGACTAGCGGGAGTTTCGAATGAGCAGTTCTTC.

The chain recombines TRBV9 with TRBJ2-1; 11 bases are shared with TRBD2. The CDR3 spans 18 residues. From germline, CDR1 is SGDLS and CDR2 YYNGEE. Trimming at V came to 0 bases and at J to 2 bases, leaving 7 bases not matched to a gene. The CDR3 protein is CASSVVSTSGAPYNEQFF. The CDR3 bases are TGTGCCAGCAGCGTAGTTTCGACTAGCGGGGCTCCCTACAATGAGCAGTTCTTC.

The V call is TRBV7-2, the J call TRBJ2-3; D gene unclear. CDR1 and CDR2 (germline): SGHTA, FQGNSA. CDR3 length equals 14 residues. V shed 0 bases and J shed 5 bases, with 9 bases lying between them. CDR3 DNA sequence: TGTGCCAGCAGCTTAGCACCAGCGTTAGATACGCAGTATTTT. Encoded protein: CASSLAPALDTQYF.

This clone has only a few counts. V is TRBV9 and J is TRBJ2-2, with unresolved D. Trimming removed 0 bases from V and 4 bases from J, with 7 bases in between. Germline loops: CDR1 SGDLS, CDR2 YYNGEE. The CDR3 spans 14 residues. The CDR3: CASSVGIGTGELFF. The CDR3 DNA reads TGTGCCAGCAGCGTAGGCATCGGCACCGGGGAGCTGTTTTTT.

V gene TRBV5-4 combines with J gene TRBJ2-7, with TRBD2 matching over 11 bases. The CDR3 has 14 amino acids. Germline lookup yields CDR1 SGHNT and CDR2 YYREEE (reference sequence). Losses at the gene ends were 7 bases for V and 2 bases for J; bases not matched to a gene: 5. The CDR3 DNA is TGTGCCAGCCATCTTAGCGGGAGGGCCTACGAGCAGTACTTC. This encodes CASHLSGRAYEQYF.

This clone came up a few times. This sample also contains other DNA sequences that code for the same CDR3. V is TRBV5-1 and J is TRBJ2-7; D is possibly TRBD1 (7 bases). V lost 4 bases, J lost 2 bases, and 13 bases lay in between. Germline assignment: CDR1 SGHRS and CDR2 YFSETQ. This CDR3 has 14 residues. CDR3 loop: CASSGGQGAYEQYF. In DNA form, the CDR3 reads TGCGCCAGCAGCGGGGGGCAGGGGGCCTACGAGCAGTACTTC.

This chain uses TRBV6-6 with TRBJ1-1; weak D call: TRBD1 (6 bases). V lost 3 bases and J lost 1, with 9 bases in between. CDR1 and CDR2 (germline): MNHNY, SVGAGI (reference sequence). The CDR3 length is 14 residues. CDR3 sequence reads: CASSYFRGNTEAFF. The CDR3 nucleotides read TGTGCCAGCAGTTATTTCAGGGGGAACACTGAAGCTTTCTTT.

The rearrangement joins TRBV15 to TRBJ2-4, with 8 bases that match TRBD2. The CDR3 is made up of 14 amino acids. The V gene end was trimmed by 5 bases and the J gene end by 4 bases; junction bases not matched to a gene: 4. Germline CDR1 is LNHNV and CDR2 is YYDKDF (reference sequence). CDR3 in amino acids: CATSGAGDKNIQYF. CDR3 coding DNA: TGTGCCACCAGCGGAGCGGGAGATAAAAACATTCAGTACTTC.

The chain carries TRBV9 and TRBJ1-1, with 7 positions matching TRBD1. The CDR3 extends over 14 amino acids. Losses at the gene ends were 0 bases for V and 5 bases for J; bases not matched to a gene: 4. The germline V gene encodes CDR1 SGDLS and CDR2 YYNGEE. CDR3 sequence: CASSVGGGATEAFF. The CDR3 nucleotides read TGTGCCAGCAGCGTAGGAGGGGGCGCGACTGAAGCTTTCTTT.

V usage is TRBV28 and J usage is TRBJ2-7; possible D gene TRBD2, 6 bases. The germline V gene encodes CDR1 MDHEN and CDR2 SYDVKM. The CDR3 runs 15 residues. Trimming pared 3 bases from V and 2 bases from J, leaving 14 bases between. In DNA, the CDR3 is TGTGCCAGCAGTTTTAGGCTAGCGCCTACCTACGAGCAGTACTTC. This codes for CASSFRLAPTYEQYF.

This clone appeared a single time. Here the CDR3 reads CAIRAEPGQGAWEQYF. For the CDR3, the DNA is TGTGCCATCAGAGCTGAACCGGGACAGGGGGCTTGGGAGCAGTACTTC. The J gene is TRBJ2-7, the V gene TRBV10-3, with 12 bases lining up with TRBD1. The CDR3 contains 16 residues. Germline V gives CDR1 ENHRY, CDR2 SYGVKD. The V gene end was trimmed by 6 bases and the J gene end by 7 bases; junction bases not matched to a gene: 13.

The chain employs TRBV13 and TRBJ2-2, with 11 bases matching TRBD1. CDR1 PRHDT and CDR2 FYEKMQ come from the germline V gene (reference sequence). The CDR3 runs 18 residues. The ends lost 5 bases at V and 5 bases at J; junction bases unmatched: 13. CDR3 region: CASSLVGTGGVPTGELFF. The CDR3 coding sequence is TGTGCCAGCAGCCTCGTAGGGACAGGGGGAGTTCCTACCGGGGAGCTGTTTTTT.

The chain couples TRBV19 to TRBJ1-5; TRBD1 aligns across 8 bases. The CDR3 covers 17 residues. CDR1 is LNHDA, CDR2 SQIVND, per germline (reference sequence). The V gene end was trimmed by 1 base and the J gene end by 6 bases; junction bases not matched to a gene: 11. The CDR3 reads CASSIVRGPGEFQPQHF. In DNA form, the CDR3 reads TGTGCCAGTAGTATAGTCAGGGGGCCAGGAGAATTTCAGCCCCAGCATTTT.

The V and J genes are TRBV27 and TRBJ2-1; TRBD2 agrees at 10 bases. Germline CDR1 MNHEY, CDR2 SMNVEV (reference sequence). The junction had 14 bases not matched to a gene; V was cut back by 7 bases and J by 2 bases. The CDR3 spans 18 residues. CDR3 in DNA: TGTGCCAGCAACCCAGCCGCGGGGCTAGCGGGAGCCTACAATGAGCAGTTCTTC. It specifies CASNPAAGLAGAYNEQFF.

The chain joins TRBV27 to TRBJ2-5; D may be TRBD2 (6 bases). The J call may be mistaken, given a closer DNA end match to TRBJ2-7. Looked up from germline, CDR1 is MNHEY and CDR2 is SMNVEV (reference sequence). This CDR3 is built from 15 residues. CDR3 DNA: TGTGCCAGCAGTTTCGGGACTGTCCCCTCTTACGAGCAGTACTTC. Residues: CASSFGTVPSYEQYF.